A single sample is the source of the 27 T cell receptor beta chains below, sequenced in a study of blood T cell repertoires in COVID-19. Some clones are missing from TCRdb's copy, which holds only in-frame ones; the method was immunoSEQ multiplex PCR. The sample has about 240,000 clones, more than 75% seen once. Sequencing was performed on PBMCs or T cells enriched from blood (not recorded which). These receptors all stem from a woman aged 40 to 49 with acute COVID-19.

CDR3 sequence (DNA): TGCGCCAGCAGCCAAGAGGACGGGAGGGCCCTCGGTGAGCAGTTCTTC. Translation gives CASSQEDGRALGEQFF. This rearrangement joins TRBV4-1 to TRBJ2-1; 8 positions agree with TRBD2. CDR3 size: 16 residues. Germline CDR1 and CDR2: MGHRA and YSYEKL. V trimming: 0 bases; J trimming: 9 bases; junction bases outside the gene matches: 10.

The V and J genes are TRBV5-4 and TRBJ1-3; 8 nucleotides line up with TRBD1. The CDR3 covers 16 residues. The germline gives CDR1 SGHNT, CDR2 YYREEE (reference sequence). J gave up 4 bases and V 4 bases, and 10 bases lay outside the gene matches. This chain's CDR3 is CASSPTRGLLGNTIYF. The DNA of the CDR3 is TGTGCCAGCAGCCCGACCAGGGGGCTTTTAGGAAACACCATATATTTT.

This chain connects TRBV24-1 to TRBJ2-2, with D possibly TRBD2 on 5 matching bases. The V gene lost 1 base and the J gene lost 5 bases, with 13 bases spanning the gap. The CDR3 loop spans 16 amino acids. CDR1 KGHDR and CDR2 SFDVKD come from the germline V gene. The DNA for the CDR3 is TGTGCCACCAGTGATTTTCGGGGTACTTATACCGGGGAGCTGTTTTTT. Amino acid sequence: CATSDFRGTYTGELFF.

The V and J genes are TRBV29-1 and TRBJ2-2; tentative D call: TRBD1 (7 bases). This CDR3 is built from 12 residues. Deletions cut 3 bases from V and 6 bases from J, with 8 bases between. Germline V CDR1 and CDR2: SQVTM, ANQGSEA. This CDR3 is CSVDRGAGELFF. The CDR3 DNA sequence: TGCAGCGTTGACAGGGGGGCCGGGGAGCTGTTTTTT.

The genes are TRBV27 and TRBJ1-6; D is undetermined. The CDR3 extends over 16 amino acids. V lost 5 bases and J 2 bases, leaving 13 bases between the germline ends. The germline CDR1 and CDR2 sequences are MNHEY and SMNVEV (reference sequence). As DNA, the CDR3 is TGTGCCAGCAGTCCGAGGACTCTCACCTATAATTCACCCCTCCACTTT. Protein: CASSPRTLTYNSPLHF.

The chain uses TRBV7-6 and TRBJ2-2; 14 bases line up with TRBD2. Per germline, CDR1 SGHVS and CDR2 FNYEAQ. The ends lost 5 bases at V and 6 bases at J; junction bases unmatched: 5. The CDR3 consists of 16 residues. CDR3 loop: CASSPVTSGRAGELFF. The CDR3 region has the DNA TGTGCCAGCAGCCCAGTGACTAGCGGGAGGGCCGGGGAGCTGTTTTTT.

This chain links TRBV4-2 with TRBJ2-1; the match to TRBD2 covers 14 bases. There are 18 residues in the CDR3. Germline assignment: CDR1 LGHNA and CDR2 YNFKEQ. The V and J ends lost 0 bases and 4 bases, in that order; junction bases with no gene match: 5. The CDR3 loop is CASSQDQGLAGAYNEQFF. In DNA form, the CDR3 reads TGTGCCAGCAGCCAAGATCAGGGACTAGCGGGAGCGTACAATGAGCAGTTCTTC.

The chain joins TRBV6-5 to TRBJ1-4; D perhaps matches TRBD1 (6 bases). Germline assignment: CDR1 MNHEY and CDR2 SVGAGI. V was clipped by 8 bases and J by 1 base, with 14 bases between them. This CDR3 region has 15 residues. The CDR3 loop is CASQRIRGTNEKLFF. The CDR3 nucleotides read TGTGCCAGCCAGAGAATCAGGGGAACTAATGAAAAACTGTTTTTT.

The chain is built from TRBV18 and TRBJ1-2; D is undetermined. CDR3 length: 14 amino acids. V was pared by 2 bases and J by 5 bases, with 12 bases between. Germline V lookup: CDR1 KGHSH, CDR2 LQKENI. The CDR3 region is CASSPSGPRYGYTF. The CDR3, as DNA: TGTGCCAGCTCACCATCCGGTCCACGGTATGGCTACACCTTC.

This chain joins TRBV5-4 and TRBJ2-5; 10 positions agree with TRBD1. The CDR3 consists of 15 residues. The germline V gene has CDR1 SGHNT and CDR2 YYREEE (reference sequence). V gave up 4 bases and J gave up 5 bases; unmatched junction bases: 8. CDR3 sequence (DNA): TGTGCCAGCAGCCCCGACAGGGGGCTTGAGGAGACCCAGTACTTC. Its protein product is CASSPDRGLEETQYF.

This sequence joins TRBV6-1 and TRBJ1-2; no reliable D call. Deletions cut 1 base from V and 4 bases from J, with 13 bases between. This CDR3 is built from 15 residues. Per germline, CDR1 MNHNS and CDR2 SASEGT. The CDR3 DNA follows: TGTGCCAGCAGTGAAGGGGCTCATAGTGGCTATGGCTACACCTTC. This sequence encodes CASSEGAHSGYGYTF.

In this sample, this clone turned up once. Here the CDR3 DNA reads TGTGCCTGGAGACGGCAGGGGACCTATGGCTACACCTTC. It translates to CAWRRQGTYGYTF. The chain joins TRBV30 to TRBJ1-2; a weak D match, TRBD1 (6 bases). V gave up 3 bases and J gave up 4 bases, with 12 bases separating them. The CDR3 is made up of 13 amino acids. In germline, CDR1 is GTSNPN, CDR2 SVGIG (reference sequence).

The CDR3 sequence: CASSSKGQGSNYGYTF. The CDR3 nucleotides are TGTGCCAGCAGTTCAAAGGGACAGGGCTCTAACTATGGCTACACCTTC. The chain combines TRBV6-6 with TRBJ1-2; 9 bases align to TRBD1. The CDR3 is 16 amino acids. Looked up from germline, CDR1 is MNHNY and CDR2 is SVGAGI (reference sequence). The V and J ends lost 4 bases and 0 bases, in that order; junction bases with no gene match: 6.

The chain links TRBV27 to TRBJ2-3; TRBD1 is a possible D gene (6 bases). The ends were cut back, 1 base at V and 3 bases at J, with 17 bases in the middle. The CDR3 has 17 residues. In germline, CDR1 is MNHEY, CDR2 SMNVEV (reference sequence). CDR3 nucleotides: TGTGCCAGCAGTTTATTCTATTCCGGACAGTATACAGATACGCAGTATTTT. It translates to CASSLFYSGQYTDTQYF.

The chain recombines TRBV10-3 with TRBJ1-5; D is perhaps TRBD1 (5 bases). This CDR3 comprises 12 residues. The V and J ends lost 11 bases and 9 bases respectively, with 17 bases between them. In germline, CDR1 is ENHRY, CDR2 SYGVKD. Here the CDR3 reads CAAGPGGGPQHF. The CDR3 region has the DNA TGTGCCGCCGGCCCCGGGGGTGGGCCCCAGCATTTT.

This rearrangement joins TRBV6-5 to TRBJ1-1; D call uncertain. Trimming left V 0 bases short and J 6 bases short, with 14 bases between. The CDR3 is 15 amino acids. Germline CDR1 and CDR2: MNHEY and SVGAGI. The CDR3 here is CASSYSRQTRPEAFF. CDR3 coding DNA: TGTGCCAGCAGTTACTCCAGACAAACTCGTCCTGAAGCTTTCTTT.

There are a few counts of this clone. The V and J genes are TRBV5-4 and TRBJ1-1; D perhaps matches TRBD1 (6 bases). This CDR3 is built from 13 residues. Germline values: CDR1 SGHNT, CDR2 YYREEE (reference sequence). V dropped 0 bases and J dropped 10 bases, with 13 bases sitting between them. Here the CDR3 DNA reads TGTGCCAGCAGCTTGGAGGCGAAAGGGGGAGCTTTCTTT. Translated, it gives CASSLEAKGGAFF.

The rearrangement joins TRBV21-1 to TRBJ2-4; TRBD2 is the table's D call and was not checked against the DNA. TRBV21-1 is a pseudogene locus. This CDR3 contains 19 residues. This CDR3 is CASSRALRLACVTVNIQYF. The DNA of the CDR3 is TGTGCCAGCAGCAGAGCCCTAAGACTAGCGTGTGTAACGGTAAACATTCAGTACTTC.

The CDR3 nucleotides read TGTGCCAGCAGCCCGGGACAGGGTTACAATGAGCAGTTCTTC. As protein: CASSPGQGYNEQFF. The chain couples TRBV7-9 to TRBJ2-1; 9 nucleotides line up with TRBD1. Germline CDR1 reads SEHNR; CDR2 reads FQNEAQ (reference sequence). This CDR3 region has 14 residues. V was clipped by 5 bases and J by 4 bases; unmatched bases: 3. Variable domain in full (rest from reference TRBV7-9 and TRBJ2-1): DTGVSQNPRHKITKRGQNVTFRCDPISEHNRLYWYRQTLGQGPEFLTYFQNEAQLEKSRLLSDRFSAERPKGSFSTLEIQRTEQGDSAMYLCASSPGQGYNEQFFGPGTRLTVL.

The chain combines TRBV3-1 (or the pseudogene TRBV3-2) with TRBJ2-7; no clear D. Germline CDR1 LGHDT, CDR2 YNNKEL (reference sequence). The V end lost 0 bases, the J end lost 4 bases, and 16 bases lay between the germline ends. CDR3 length: 16 amino acids. CDR3 in amino acids: CASSQDVPSLSYEQYF. For the CDR3, the DNA is TGTGCCAGCAGCCAAGATGTGCCTTCCCTATCTTACGAGCAGTACTTC.

The chain has TRBV9 and TRBJ2-7; 7 bases are a match to TRBD2. The CDR3 sequence is 14 residues long. Germline V gene data show CDR1 as SGDLS and CDR2 as YYNGEE. The junction had 3 bases not matched to a gene; V was cut back by 0 bases and J by 3 bases. CDR3 residues: CASSVEAGIYEQYF. The CDR3 DNA sequence: TGTGCCAGCAGCGTAGAAGCGGGAATCTACGAGCAGTACTTC.

CDR3 region: CSVELQGARRTQYF. The CDR3 DNA follows: TGCAGCGTTGAGTTGCAGGGGGCGCGTAGGACGCAGTACTTC. The V gene is TRBV29-1, the J gene TRBJ2-7, with TRBD1 identical over 8 bases. Germline CDR1 reads SQVTM; CDR2 reads ANQGSEA. The CDR3 is 14 residues long. Losses at the gene ends were 3 bases for V and 9 bases for J; bases not matched to a gene: 13.

The J gene is TRBJ2-3, the V gene TRBV27, with 8 positions matching TRBD2. Germline CDR1 reads MNHEY; CDR2 reads SMNVEV (reference sequence). J lost 5 bases, V lost 0 bases, and 1 base had no gene match. The CDR3 has 14 amino acids. CDR3 sequence: CASSLSLAGDTQYF. The CDR3 DNA reads TGTGCCAGCAGTTTATCCCTAGCGGGAGATACGCAGTATTTT.

The chain links TRBV9 to TRBJ1-2; 10 nucleotides match TRBD1. The V segment lost 4 bases and the J segment 4 bases; nucleotides outside the gene matches: 7. The V gene's germline CDR1 is SGDLS and CDR2 YYNGEE. There are 15 residues in the CDR3. The CDR3 spells CASSNRDRGSYGYTF. The CDR3, as DNA: TGTGCCAGCAGCAACCGGGACAGGGGAAGCTATGGCTACACCTTC.

This chain uses TRBV13 with TRBJ1-2; 11 nucleotides line up with TRBD1. Germline CDR1 PRHDT, CDR2 FYEKMQ (reference sequence). V lost 4 bases to trimming and J lost 0 bases; unmatched junction nucleotides: 7. This CDR3 is 17 amino acids long. The CDR3 spells CASSSQDRGQANYGYTF. For the CDR3, the DNA is TGTGCCAGCAGCTCCCAGGACAGGGGGCAAGCTAACTATGGCTACACCTTC.

The chain carries TRBV5-1 and TRBJ2-1; weak D call: TRBD1 (5 bases). There are 14 residues in the CDR3. Germline V gene data show CDR1 as SGHRS and CDR2 as YFSETQ. The V end was cut by 6 bases, the J end by 0 bases, with 10 bases between. DNA of the CDR3: TGCGCCAGCACAAAAGACAGCTCCTACAATGAGCAGTTCTTC. This gives the protein CASTKDSSYNEQFF.

The rearrangement uses TRBV14 and TRBJ2-7, with TRBD1 matching 10 bases. Trimming removed 4 bases from V and 3 bases from J; junction bases left unmatched: 9. The CDR3 runs to 16 residues. The germline V gene has CDR1 SGHDN and CDR2 FVKESK. The CDR3 sequence: CASSLFGGTGDYEQYF. In nucleotides, the CDR3 is TGTGCCAGCAGCCTCTTCGGGGGGACAGGGGACTACGAGCAGTACTTC.